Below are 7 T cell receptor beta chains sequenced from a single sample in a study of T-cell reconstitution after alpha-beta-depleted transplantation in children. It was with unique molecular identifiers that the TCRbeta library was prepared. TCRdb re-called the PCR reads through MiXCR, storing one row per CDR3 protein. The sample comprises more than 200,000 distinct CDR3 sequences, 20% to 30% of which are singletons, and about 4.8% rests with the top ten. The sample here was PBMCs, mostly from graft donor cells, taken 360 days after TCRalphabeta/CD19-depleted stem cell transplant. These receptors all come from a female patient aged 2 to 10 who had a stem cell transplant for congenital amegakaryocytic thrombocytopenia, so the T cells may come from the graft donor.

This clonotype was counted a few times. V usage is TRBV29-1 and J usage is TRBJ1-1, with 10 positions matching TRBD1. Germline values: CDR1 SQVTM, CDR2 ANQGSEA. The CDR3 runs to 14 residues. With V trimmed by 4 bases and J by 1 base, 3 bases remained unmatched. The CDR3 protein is CSVGTGGSNTEAFF. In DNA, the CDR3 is TGCAGCGTTGGGACAGGGGGATCGAACACTGAAGCTTTCTTT.

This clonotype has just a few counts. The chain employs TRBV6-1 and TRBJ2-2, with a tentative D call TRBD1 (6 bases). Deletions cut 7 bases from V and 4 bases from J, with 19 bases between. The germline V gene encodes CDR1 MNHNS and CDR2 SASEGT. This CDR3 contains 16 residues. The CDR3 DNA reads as TGTGCCAGCAAGAGAACCGGGACAATGTTCACCGGGGAGCTGTTTTTT. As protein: CASKRTGTMFTGELFF.

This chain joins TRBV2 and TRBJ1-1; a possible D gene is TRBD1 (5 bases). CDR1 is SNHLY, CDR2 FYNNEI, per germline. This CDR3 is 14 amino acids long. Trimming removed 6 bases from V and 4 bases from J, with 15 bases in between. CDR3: CASRTGGGGTEAFF. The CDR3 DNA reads TGTGCCAGCAGGACCGGCGGGGGGGGCACTGAAGCTTTCTTT.

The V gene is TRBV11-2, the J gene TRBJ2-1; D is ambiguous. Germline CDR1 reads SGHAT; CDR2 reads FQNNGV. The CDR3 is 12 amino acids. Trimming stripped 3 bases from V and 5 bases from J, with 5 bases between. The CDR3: CASSFVDNEQFF. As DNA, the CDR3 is TGTGCCAGCAGCTTTGTTGACAATGAGCAGTTCTTC.

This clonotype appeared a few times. The CDR3 region is CASSGTLNGYEQFF. CDR3 sequence (DNA): TGTGCCAGCAGCGGGACTCTAAATGGGTATGAGCAGTTCTTC. This chain links TRBV2 with TRBJ2-1, with a possible D match to TRBD2 (6 bases). V was pared by 6 bases and J by 8 bases, with 17 bases between. CDR3 size: 14 residues. CDR1 and CDR2 (germline): SNHLY, FYNNEI.

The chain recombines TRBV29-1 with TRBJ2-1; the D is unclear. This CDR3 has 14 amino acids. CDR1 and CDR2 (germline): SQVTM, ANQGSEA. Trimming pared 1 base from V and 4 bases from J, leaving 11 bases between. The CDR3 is CSVEAVAAYNEQFF. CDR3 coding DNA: TGCAGCGTTGAAGCGGTGGCGGCATACAATGAGCAGTTCTTC.

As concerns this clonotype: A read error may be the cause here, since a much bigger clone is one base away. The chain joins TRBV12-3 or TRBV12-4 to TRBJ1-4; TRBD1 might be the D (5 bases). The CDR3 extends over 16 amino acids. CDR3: CAGSGSLGAEREKLFF. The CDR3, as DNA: TGTGCCGGCAGTGGGAGCTTAGGGGCGGAAAGGGAAAAACTGTTTTTT.